The 9 T cell receptor beta chains below were found in one sample sequenced in a study of T cells in Graves' hyperthyroidism and ophthalmopathy. Amplification yielded TCR beta CDR3 regions, with RNA transcripts as the source. The HTBI set primed first-round TCR CDR3 RT-PCR. TCRdb reprocessed the multiplex PCR reads via MiXCR and lists one record per CDR3 protein. Among hundreds of thousands of distinct CDR3 sequences listed, nearly 20% were seen once. Input material: blood. The origin of the receptors is a man in his forties or fifties with Graves' ophthalmopathy.

This chain uses TRBV2 with TRBJ1-2, with TRBD1 identical over 8 bases. CDR1 and CDR2 (germline): SNHLY, FYNNEI. This CDR3 contains 13 residues. V lost 3 bases to trimming and J lost 6 bases; unmatched junction nucleotides: 3. The DNA of the CDR3 is TGTGCCAGCAGTGATCAGGGGGCGAATGGCTACACCTTC. The encoded protein is CASSDQGANGYTF.

This sequence joins TRBV6-1 and TRBJ2-7; the D is unclear. Trimming shortened V by 1 base and J by 6 bases, and 10 bases separated the two germline ends. CDR1 and CDR2 (germline): MNHNS, SASEGT. CDR3 length equals 13 residues. As DNA, the CDR3 is TGTGCCAGCAGTGAAGTAAGCTGGGGCGAGCAGTACTTC. This sequence encodes CASSEVSWGEQYF.

This clonotype showed up just a few times. The rearrangement uses TRBV2 and TRBJ1-1, with D unresolved. In germline, CDR1 is SNHLY, CDR2 FYNNEI. V was clipped by 8 bases and J by 2 bases, with 12 bases between them. The CDR3 loop spans 13 amino acids. The chain's CDR3 is CASSGFINTEAFF. DNA of the CDR3: TGTGCCAGCTCGGGTTTTATAAACACTGAAGCTTTCTTT.

This clonotype was seen more than once but under ten times. This chain connects TRBV6-1 to TRBJ1-5; tentative D call: TRBD1 (5 bases). Germline assignment: CDR1 MNHNS and CDR2 SASEGT. This CDR3 comprises 12 residues. The V gene lost 8 bases and the J gene lost 5 bases, with 10 bases spanning the gap. This CDR3 is CASGAGDQPQHF. CDR3 in DNA: TGTGCCAGCGGGGCTGGCGATCAGCCCCAGCATTTT.

As regards this clonotype: Mismatch with germline at one junction end may stem from a read error. The chain recombines TRBV12-3 or TRBV12-4 with TRBJ1-2; D is ambiguous. The CDR3 sequence is 12 residues long. CDR3 amino acids: CAGSLRNEGYTF. CDR3 nucleotide sequence: TGTGCCGGCAGCCTCCGTAATGAAGGCTACACCTTC.

This clonotype was detected a few times. The J gene is TRBJ2-7, the V gene TRBV19, with 11 bases lining up with TRBD1. The CDR3 loop spans 15 amino acids. Germline CDR1 and CDR2: LNHDA and SQIVND (reference sequence). V lost 5 bases, J lost 5 bases, and 8 bases stayed unmatched. The DNA of the CDR3 is TGTGCCAGTAGTGCCCGGGACAGGGGGTATAACGAGCAGTACTTC. This gives the protein CASSARDRGYNEQYF.

This clonotype came up a few times. V and J are TRBV2 and TRBJ2-1; the match to TRBD2 covers 8 bases. The V segment lost 10 bases and the J segment 6 bases; nucleotides outside the gene matches: 8. This CDR3 has 13 residues. The V gene's germline CDR1 is SNHLY and CDR2 FYNNEI. Written as DNA, the CDR3 is TGTGCCACACATACGGGACTAGGCAATGAGCAGTTCTTC. Translation: CATHTGLGNEQFF.

V usage is TRBV27 and J usage is TRBJ1-1, with no clear D. The CDR3 extends over 13 amino acids. CDR1 MNHEY and CDR2 SMNVEV come from the germline V gene (reference sequence). Trimming took 4 bases from V and 6 from J, leaving 12 bases between them. CDR3 bases: TGTGCCAGCAGTTCTCTGCCTACCGCTGAAGCTTTCTTT. Protein: CASSSLPTAEAFF.

This clonotype was found many times. The rearrangement joins TRBV28 to TRBJ2-7; D is possibly TRBD1 (6 bases). Looked up from germline, CDR1 is MDHEN and CDR2 is SYDVKM. V was clipped by 4 bases and J by 2 bases, with 12 bases between them. The CDR3 spans 14 residues. CDR3 in amino acids: CASSSGHPTYEQYF. CDR3 in DNA: TGTGCCAGCAGTTCGGGACACCCAACCTACGAGCAGTACTTC. Complete variable domain (other parts from reference TRBV28 and TRBJ2-7): DVKVTQSSRYLVKRTGEKVFLECVQDMDHENMFWYRQDPGLGLRLIYFSYDVKMKEKGDIPEGYSVSREKKERFSLILESASTNQTSMYLCASSSGHPTYEQYFGPGTRLTVT.